The TCR beta chain described here comes from a study of blood T cell repertoires in COVID-19. Study-wide context: Both acute and convalescent COVID-19 samples were obtained from the United States, Italy and Spain. T cells, B-cell-depleted T cells, or PBMCs provided the cDNA or gDNA that served as material.

Seattle enrolled patients during active infection and tracked them longitudinally. Original handling: Scientists estimated how many nucleated cells there were by amplifying reference gene primers. Some clones are missing from TCRdb's copy, which holds only in-frame ones; the method was immunoSEQ multiplex PCR. That table is the source of V, J and clone size, and D and trimming were worked out from the DNA. The table records 150,000 or so clones, around 86% of them present only once. This CDR3 spans 15 amino acids. Trimming left V 4 bases short and J 11 bases short, with 24 bases between. Germline CDR1 and CDR2: SGHNT and YYREEE (reference sequence).

The gene calls are TRBV5-4 and TRBJ1-1; D gene ambiguous. Sequenced sample: peripheral blood. The clonotype was recovered from a man between 60 and 75 years old with COVID-19, enrolled during active disease. DNA for the CDR3: TGTGCCAGCAGCCATCCTTCGGGAATCGAGAATGAGGCTTTCTTT. Translating gives CASSHPSGIENEAFF.